This T cell receptor (beta chain) was profiled in a study of cytomegalovirus exposure and HLA in healthy donors. General study findings and limits: A later analysis reported that several of the most significant clusters appeared to be linked to common viral pathogens, among them Epstein-Barr virus. TRBV6-2, TRBV6-3 and other indistinguishable V segments were excluded.

PCR involved 60 Vbeta and 13 Jbeta primers. Sequenced by immunoSEQ multiplex PCR; TCRdb stores in-frame clones only, minus some. The table lists 160,000 or so clones, around 77% of them singletons, with about 1.6% in the top ten. CDR1 and CDR2 from the germline V gene are SGDLS and YYNGEE. The CDR3 has 14 residues. The V end lost 0 bases, the J end lost 3 bases, and 8 bases lay between the germline ends. On this clone: As yet, its antigen is unknown.

The specimen sequenced was PBMCs. This chain connects TRBV9 to TRBJ2-3; perhaps TRBD1 as D (6 bases). The sequence came from a man aged 40-50 years in good health and CMV-seronegative. This chain's CDR3 is CASSVAGQTDTQYF. The CDR3 DNA follows: TGTGCCAGCAGCGTAGCCGGACAGACAGATACGCAGTATTTT.